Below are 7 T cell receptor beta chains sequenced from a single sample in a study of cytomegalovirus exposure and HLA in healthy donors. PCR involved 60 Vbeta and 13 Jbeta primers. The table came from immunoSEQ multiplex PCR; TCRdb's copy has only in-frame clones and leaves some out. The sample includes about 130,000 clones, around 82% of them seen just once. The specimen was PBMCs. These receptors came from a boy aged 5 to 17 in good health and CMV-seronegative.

The CDR3 bases are TGTGCCAGCCTGAGCGGGCATCGGGGAAGGGAGACCCAGTACTTC. Amino acid sequence: CASLSGHRGRETQYF. The chain employs TRBV9 and TRBJ2-5; possible D gene TRBD2, 6 bases. The CDR3 spans 15 residues. V lost 7 bases and J lost 5, with 21 bases in between. Germline CDR1 SGDLS, CDR2 YYNGEE.

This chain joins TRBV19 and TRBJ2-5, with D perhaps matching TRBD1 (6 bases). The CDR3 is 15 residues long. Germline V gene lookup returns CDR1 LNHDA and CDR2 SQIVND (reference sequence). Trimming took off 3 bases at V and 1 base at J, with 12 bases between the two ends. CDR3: CASSIITGRQETQYF. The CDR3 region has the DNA TGTGCCAGTAGTATTATCACAGGGCGCCAAGAGACCCAGTACTTC. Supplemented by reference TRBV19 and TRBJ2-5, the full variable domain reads DGGITQSPKYLFRKEGQNVTLSCEQNLNHDAMYWYRQDPGQGLRLIYYSQIVNDFQKGDIAEGYSVSREKKESFPLTVTSAQKNPTAFYLCASSIITGRQETQYFGPGTRLLVL.

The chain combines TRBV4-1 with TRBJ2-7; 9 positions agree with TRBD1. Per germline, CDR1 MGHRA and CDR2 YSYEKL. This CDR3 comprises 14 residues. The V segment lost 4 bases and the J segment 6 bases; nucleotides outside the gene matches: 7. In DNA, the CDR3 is TGCGCCAGCAGCCTCCGGGACAGGGAAACCGAGCAGTACTTC. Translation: CASSLRDRETEQYF.

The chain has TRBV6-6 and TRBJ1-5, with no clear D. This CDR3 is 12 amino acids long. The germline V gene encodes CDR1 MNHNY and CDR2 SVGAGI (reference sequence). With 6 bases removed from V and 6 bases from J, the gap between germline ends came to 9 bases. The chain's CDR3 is CASRIEGQPQHF. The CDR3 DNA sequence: TGTGCCAGCAGAATAGAGGGTCAGCCCCAGCATTTT.

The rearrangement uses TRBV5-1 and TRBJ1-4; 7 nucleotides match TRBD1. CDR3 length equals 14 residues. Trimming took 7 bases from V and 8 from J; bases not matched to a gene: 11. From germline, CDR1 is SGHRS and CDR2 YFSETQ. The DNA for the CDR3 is TGCGCCAGCGGTCTACAGGGGTTGAACGAAAAACTGTTTTTT. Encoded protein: CASGLQGLNEKLFF.

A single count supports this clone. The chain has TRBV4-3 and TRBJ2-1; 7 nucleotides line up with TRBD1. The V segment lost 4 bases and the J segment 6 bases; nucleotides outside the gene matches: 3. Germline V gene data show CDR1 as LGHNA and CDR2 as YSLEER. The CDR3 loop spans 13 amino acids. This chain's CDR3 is CASSRTGVNEQFF. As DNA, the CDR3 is TGCGCCAGCAGCCGCACAGGGGTCAATGAGCAGTTCTTC.

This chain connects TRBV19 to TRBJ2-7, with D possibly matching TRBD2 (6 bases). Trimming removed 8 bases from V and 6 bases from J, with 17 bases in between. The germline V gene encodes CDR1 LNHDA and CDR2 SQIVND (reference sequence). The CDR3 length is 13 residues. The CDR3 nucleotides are TGTGCCAGTGCAGGAGGGGACCCTGGCGAGCAGTACTTC. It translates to CASAGGDPGEQYF. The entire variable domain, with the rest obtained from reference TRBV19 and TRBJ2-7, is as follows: DGGITQSPKYLFRKEGQNVTLSCEQNLNHDAMYWYRQDPGQGLRLIYYSQIVNDFQKGDIAEGYSVSREKKESFPLTVTSAQKNPTAFYLCASAGGDPGEQYFGPGTRLTVT.